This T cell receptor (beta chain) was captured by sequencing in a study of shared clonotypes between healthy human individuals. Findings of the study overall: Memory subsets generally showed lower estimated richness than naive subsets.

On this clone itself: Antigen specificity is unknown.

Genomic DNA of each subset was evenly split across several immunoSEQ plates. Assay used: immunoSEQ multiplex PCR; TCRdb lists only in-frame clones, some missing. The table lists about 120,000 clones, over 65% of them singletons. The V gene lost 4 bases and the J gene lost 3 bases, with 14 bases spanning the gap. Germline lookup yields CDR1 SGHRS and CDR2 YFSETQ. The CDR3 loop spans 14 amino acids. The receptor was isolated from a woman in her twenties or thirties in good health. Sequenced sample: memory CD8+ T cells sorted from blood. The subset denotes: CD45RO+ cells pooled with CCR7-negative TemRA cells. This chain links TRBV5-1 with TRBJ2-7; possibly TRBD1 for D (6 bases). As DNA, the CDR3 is TGCGCCAGCAGCGGGAGAACAGGGTACTACGAGCAGTACTTC. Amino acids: CASSGRTGYYEQYF.